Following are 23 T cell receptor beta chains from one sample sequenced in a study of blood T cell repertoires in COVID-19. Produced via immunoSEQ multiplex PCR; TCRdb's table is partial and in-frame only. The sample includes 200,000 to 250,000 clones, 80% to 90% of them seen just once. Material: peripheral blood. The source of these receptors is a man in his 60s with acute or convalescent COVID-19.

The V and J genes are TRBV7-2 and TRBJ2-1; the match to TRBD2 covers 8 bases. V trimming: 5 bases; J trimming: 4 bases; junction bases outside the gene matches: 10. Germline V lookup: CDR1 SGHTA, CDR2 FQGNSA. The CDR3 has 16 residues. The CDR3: CASSPDSGTIYNEQFF. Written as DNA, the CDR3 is TGTGCCAGCAGCCCCGATAGCGGGACGATATACAATGAGCAGTTCTTC.

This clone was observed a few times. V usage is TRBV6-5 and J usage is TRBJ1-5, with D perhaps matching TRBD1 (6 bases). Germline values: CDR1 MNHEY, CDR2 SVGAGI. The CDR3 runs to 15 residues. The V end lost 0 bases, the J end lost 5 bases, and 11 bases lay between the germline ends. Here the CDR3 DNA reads TGTGCCAGCAGTTACTCGAGACAGGAGGATCAGCCCCAGCATTTT. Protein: CASSYSRQEDQPQHF.

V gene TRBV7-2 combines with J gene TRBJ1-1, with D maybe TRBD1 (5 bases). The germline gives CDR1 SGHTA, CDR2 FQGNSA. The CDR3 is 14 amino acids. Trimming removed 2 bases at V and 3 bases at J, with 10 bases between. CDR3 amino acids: CASSLRGGDTEAFF. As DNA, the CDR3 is TGTGCCAGCAGCTTAAGGGGAGGGGACACTGAAGCTTTCTTT.

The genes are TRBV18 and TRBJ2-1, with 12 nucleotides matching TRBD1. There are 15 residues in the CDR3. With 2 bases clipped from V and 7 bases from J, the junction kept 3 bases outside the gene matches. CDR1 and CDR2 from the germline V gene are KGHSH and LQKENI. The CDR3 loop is CASSPGTGGRNEQFF. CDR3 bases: TGTGCCAGCTCACCAGGGACAGGGGGCCGGAATGAGCAGTTCTTC.

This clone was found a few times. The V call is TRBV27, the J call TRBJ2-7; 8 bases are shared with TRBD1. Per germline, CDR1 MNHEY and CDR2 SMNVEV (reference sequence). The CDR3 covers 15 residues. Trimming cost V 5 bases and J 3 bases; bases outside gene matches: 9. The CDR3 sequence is CASSLGQGGNYEQYF. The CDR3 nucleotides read TGTGCCAGCAGTCTCGGACAGGGCGGTAACTACGAGCAGTACTTC.

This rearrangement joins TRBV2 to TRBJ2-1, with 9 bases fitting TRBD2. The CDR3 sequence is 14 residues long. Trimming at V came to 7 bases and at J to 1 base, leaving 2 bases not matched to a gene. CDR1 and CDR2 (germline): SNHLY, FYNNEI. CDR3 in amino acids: CASKSGRSYNEQFF. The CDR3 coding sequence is TGTGCCAGCAAGAGCGGGAGGTCCTACAATGAGCAGTTCTTC. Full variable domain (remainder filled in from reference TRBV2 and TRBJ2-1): EPEVTQTPSHQVTQMGQEVILRCVPISNHLYFYWYRQILGQKVEFLVSFYNNEISEKSEIFDDQFSVERPDGSNFTLKIRSTKLEDSAMYFCASKSGRSYNEQFFGPGTRLTVL.

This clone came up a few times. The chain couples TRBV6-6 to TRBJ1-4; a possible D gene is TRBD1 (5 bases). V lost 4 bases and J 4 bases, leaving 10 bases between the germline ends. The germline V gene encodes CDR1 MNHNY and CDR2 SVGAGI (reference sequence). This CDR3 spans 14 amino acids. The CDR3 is CASSWRQLNEKLFF. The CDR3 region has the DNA TGTGCCAGCAGTTGGCGACAGCTTAATGAAAAACTGTTTTTT.

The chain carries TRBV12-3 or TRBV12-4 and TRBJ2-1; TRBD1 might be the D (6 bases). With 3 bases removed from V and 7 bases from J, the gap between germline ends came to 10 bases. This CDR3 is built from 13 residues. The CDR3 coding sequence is TGTGCCAGCAGTTTTGGGCAGGGGAATGAGCAGTTCTTC. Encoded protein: CASSFGQGNEQFF.

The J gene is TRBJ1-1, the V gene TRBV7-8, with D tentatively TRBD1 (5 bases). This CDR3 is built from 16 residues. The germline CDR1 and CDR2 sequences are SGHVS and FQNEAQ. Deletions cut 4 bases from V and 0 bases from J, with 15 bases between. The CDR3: CASSSVWGRVNTEAFF. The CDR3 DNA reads TGTGCCAGCAGCTCGGTGTGGGGCAGGGTGAACACTGAAGCTTTCTTT.

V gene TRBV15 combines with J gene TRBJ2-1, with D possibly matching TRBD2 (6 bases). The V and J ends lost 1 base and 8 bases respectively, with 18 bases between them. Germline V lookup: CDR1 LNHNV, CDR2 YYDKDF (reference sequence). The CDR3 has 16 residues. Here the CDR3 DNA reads TGTGCCACCAGCAGAGTCCCGGGACTCCGAGGCTATGAGCAGTTCTTC. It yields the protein CATSRVPGLRGYEQFF.

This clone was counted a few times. CDR3 nucleotides: TGTGCCAGCTCACCCAGGGATTTAGGAGATAACACTGAAGCTTTCTTT. As protein: CASSPRDLGDNTEAFF. This sequence joins TRBV18 and TRBJ1-1; D possibly corresponds to TRBD1 (5 bases). CDR1 KGHSH and CDR2 LQKENI come from the germline V gene. CDR3 length: 16 residues. The ends were cut back, 3 bases at V and 2 bases at J, with 16 bases in the middle.

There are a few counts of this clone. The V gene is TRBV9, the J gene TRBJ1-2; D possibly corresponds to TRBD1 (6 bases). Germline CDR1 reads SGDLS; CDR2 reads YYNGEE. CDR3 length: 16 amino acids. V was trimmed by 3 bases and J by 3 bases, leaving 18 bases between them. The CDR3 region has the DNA TGTGCCAGCAGCGGTCTCGAGGGGGTTAGGCACTATGGCTACACCTTC. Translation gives CASSGLEGVRHYGYTF.

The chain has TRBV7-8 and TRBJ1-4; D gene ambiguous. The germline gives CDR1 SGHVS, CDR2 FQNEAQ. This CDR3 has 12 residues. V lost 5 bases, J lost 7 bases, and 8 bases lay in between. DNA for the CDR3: TGTGCCAGCAGCCTCAGCGCTGAAAAACTGTTTTTT. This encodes CASSLSAEKLFF.

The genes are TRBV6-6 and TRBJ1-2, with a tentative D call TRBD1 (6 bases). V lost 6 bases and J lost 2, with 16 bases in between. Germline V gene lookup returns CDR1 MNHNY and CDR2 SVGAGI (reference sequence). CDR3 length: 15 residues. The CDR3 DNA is TGTGCCAGCAGCTATGGGGGCCCAGGGAACTATGGCTACACCTTC. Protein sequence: CASSYGGPGNYGYTF.

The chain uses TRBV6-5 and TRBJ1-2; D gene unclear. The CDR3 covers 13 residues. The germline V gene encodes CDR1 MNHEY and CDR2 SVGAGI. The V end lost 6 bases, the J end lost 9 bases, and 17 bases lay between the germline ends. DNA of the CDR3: TGTGCCAGCAGCACCCCGAGAGGTTACAGCTACACCTTC. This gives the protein CASSTPRGYSYTF.

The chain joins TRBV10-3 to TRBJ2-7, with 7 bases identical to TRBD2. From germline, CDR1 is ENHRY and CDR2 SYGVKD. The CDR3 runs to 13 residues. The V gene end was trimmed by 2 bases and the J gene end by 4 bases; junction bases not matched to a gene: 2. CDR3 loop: CAISEREEYEQYF. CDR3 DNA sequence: TGTGCCATCAGTGAGCGGGAGGAGTACGAGCAGTACTTC.

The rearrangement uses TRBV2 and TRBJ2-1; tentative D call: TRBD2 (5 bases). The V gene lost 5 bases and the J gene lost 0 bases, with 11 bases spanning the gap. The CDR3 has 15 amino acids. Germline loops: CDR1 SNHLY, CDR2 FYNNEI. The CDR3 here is CASSLARSSYNEQFF. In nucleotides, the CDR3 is TGTGCCAGCAGTTTAGCGAGGAGCTCCTACAATGAGCAGTTCTTC.

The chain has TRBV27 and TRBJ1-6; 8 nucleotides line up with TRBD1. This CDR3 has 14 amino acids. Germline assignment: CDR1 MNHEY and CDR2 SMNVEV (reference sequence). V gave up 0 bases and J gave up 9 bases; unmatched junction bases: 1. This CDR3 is CASSLSDRVSPLHF. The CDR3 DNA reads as TGTGCCAGCAGTTTATCGGACAGGGTTTCACCCCTCCACTTT.

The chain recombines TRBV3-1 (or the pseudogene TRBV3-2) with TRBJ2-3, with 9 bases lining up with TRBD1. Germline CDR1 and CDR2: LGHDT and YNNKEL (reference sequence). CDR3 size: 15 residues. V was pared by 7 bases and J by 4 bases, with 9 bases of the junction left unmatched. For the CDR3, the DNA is TGTGCCAGCAATTGGGGACAGGGTGGGGCAGATACGCAGTATTTT. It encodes CASNWGQGGADTQYF.

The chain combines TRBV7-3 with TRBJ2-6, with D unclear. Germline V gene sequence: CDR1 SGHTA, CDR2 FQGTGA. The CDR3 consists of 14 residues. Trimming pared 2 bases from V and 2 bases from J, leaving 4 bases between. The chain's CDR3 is CASSLAAGANVLTF. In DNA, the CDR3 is TGTGCCAGCAGCTTAGCAGCTGGGGCCAACGTCCTGACTTTC.

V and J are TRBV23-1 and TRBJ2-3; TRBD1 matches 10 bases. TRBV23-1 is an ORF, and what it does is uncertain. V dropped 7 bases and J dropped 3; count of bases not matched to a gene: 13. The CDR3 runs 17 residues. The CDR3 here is CASKGQGKILRTDTQYF. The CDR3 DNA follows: TGCGCCAGCAAGGGACAGGGGAAAATTTTAAGGACAGATACGCAGTATTTT.

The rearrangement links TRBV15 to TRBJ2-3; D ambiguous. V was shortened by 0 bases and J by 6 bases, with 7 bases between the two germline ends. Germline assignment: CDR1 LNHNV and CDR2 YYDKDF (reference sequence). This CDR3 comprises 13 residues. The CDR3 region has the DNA TGTGCCACCAGCAGAGATTACGGGGATACGCAGTATTTT. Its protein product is CATSRDYGDTQYF.

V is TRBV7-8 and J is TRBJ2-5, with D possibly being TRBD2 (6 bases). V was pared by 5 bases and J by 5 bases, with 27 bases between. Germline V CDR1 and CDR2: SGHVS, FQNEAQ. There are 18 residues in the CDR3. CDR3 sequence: CASSSTLAAGPVYETQYF. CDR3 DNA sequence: TGTGCCAGCAGCAGCACCTTAGCGGCCGGACCCGTATATGAGACCCAGTACTTC.